This TCR beta chain was captured by sequencing in a study of cytomegalovirus exposure and HLA in healthy donors. Study-wide background: Early released data had about 80 million unique TCRs, all coming from HLA-typed donors. Study-level findings and limits: Fewer N-insertions (relative to the roughly 670-donor mean) were reportedly seen in an Asian-associated ancestry cluster in a later analysis.

Each donor was healthy, and each was a bone marrow donor. Of note for this clone: The antigen remains undetermined.

The PCR had 60 Vbeta and 13 Jbeta primers. Assay used: immunoSEQ multiplex PCR; TCRdb lists only in-frame clones, some missing. This table holds roughly 140,000 clones, approximately 84% found once. The CDR3 sequence is 13 residues long. Germline CDR1 LGHNA, CDR2 YNFKEQ. V was clipped by 2 bases and J by 9 bases, with 11 bases between them. The origin of this receptor is a woman in her fifties or sixties in good health and CMV-seropositive. The chain couples TRBV4-2 to TRBJ2-1, with D tentatively TRBD2 (5 bases). Material: PBMCs. The CDR3 is CASSQSGRSEQFF. In DNA form, the CDR3 reads TGTGCCAGCAGCCAAAGCGGCCGGTCTGAGCAGTTCTTC.